The T cell receptor (beta chain) under discussion was sequenced for a study of graft-versus-host responses after intestinal transplantation. Study details: The whole recipient group had anti-thymocyte globulin induction followed by tacrolimus and steroids for two to three years. General study results and limits: The recipient marrow held GvH clones, and some of them showed up first in ileum or blood. High graft-versus-host to host-versus-graft clonal ratios were seen in allografts of patients with graft-donor T cell macrochimerism.

The protocol was immunoSEQ multiplex PCR, while the TCRdb copy is restricted to in-frame clones and leaves out a portion. In the table there are some 39,000 clones, around 96% of which are singletons. Note on this clone: Its target is not known.

Trimming pared 3 bases from V and 0 bases from J, leaving 5 bases between. The CDR3 consists of 13 residues. The V gene's germline CDR1 is LNHNV and CDR2 YYDKDF (reference sequence). The specimen comprised unstimulated CD8+ T cells sorted from spleen or lymph node cells, sampled before transplant. This chain joins TRBV15 and TRBJ1-1; D is uncertain. This receptor was taken from a human donor who was the organ donor for an intestinal transplant. The CDR3 region is CATSSHLNTEAFF. The CDR3 region has the DNA TGTGCCACCAGCAGTCATTTGAACACTGAAGCTTTCTTT.